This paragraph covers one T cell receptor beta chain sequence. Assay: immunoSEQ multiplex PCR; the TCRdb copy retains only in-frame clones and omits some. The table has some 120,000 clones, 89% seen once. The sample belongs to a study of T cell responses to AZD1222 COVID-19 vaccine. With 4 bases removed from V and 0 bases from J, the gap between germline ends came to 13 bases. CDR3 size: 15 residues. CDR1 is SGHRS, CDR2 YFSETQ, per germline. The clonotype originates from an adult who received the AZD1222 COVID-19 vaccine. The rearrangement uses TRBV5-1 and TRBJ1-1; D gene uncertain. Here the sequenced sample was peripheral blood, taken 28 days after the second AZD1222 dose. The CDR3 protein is CASSGVIGVNTEAFF. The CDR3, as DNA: TGCGCCAGCAGCGGGGTAATTGGGGTGAACACTGAAGCTTTCTTT.